The following is a TCR beta chain sequence with its context. This clonotype was seen only once. What antigen it recognizes has not been identified. Base qualities were left out, and no much larger clone turns up one base away. One read amounts to weak evidence. The record originates from a study of yellow fever vaccine responses in identical twins (dated by TCRdb to 2016 to 2018). About the investigation overall: Focusing on identical twins, the study followed the T cell clones that responded to the vaccine, and did so with precision. Broad study findings and their caveats: The authors reported that the T cell response to vaccination in identical twins appeared partly convergent and partly personalized.

Libraries were built with RT-PCR. Sequenced on an Illumina HiSeq 2500. TCRdb trimmed public reads at Q25 via fastp, called clones via MiXCR and kept in-frame beta chains. Rows are unified per CDR3 protein, each entry keeping the most common DNA and genes. The sample table records roughly 18,000 distinct CDR3 sequences; approximately 63% of these occur just once. The ten largest clones capture about 8.4% of the sample. CDR1 and CDR2, looked up from the germline V gene, are KGHDR and SFDVKD. The CDR3, from cysteine to phenylalanine, totals 15 residues. The only DNA kept is the CDR3, 45 bases in frame from the first base. V drops 4 bases and J drops 2 bases, leaving 14 bases in between.

This chain is built from TRBV24-1 and TRBJ2-7; the D gene is possibly TRBD1, with 6 bases matching. The sequence was collected from a woman younger than 35 who received the yellow fever vaccine. Donor details come from another sample of the same person, matched by shared clones. Sequenced material: T cells from blood (PBMCs), unsorted or a sorted subset (not recorded which), taken before or after yellow fever vaccination (not recorded which). CDR3 reads: CATSDPGTNPYEQYF. The nucleotides are TGTGCCACCAGTGACCCCGGGACAAACCCCTACGAGCAGTACTTC.